One and the same sample provided the 13 T cell receptor beta chains below, sequenced in a study of blood T cell repertoires in COVID-19. The method was immunoSEQ multiplex PCR; TCRdb's version includes in-frame clones alone and lacks a portion of them. The sample shows tens of thousands of clones, about 74% of them seen only once. Sequencing was performed on peripheral blood. These receptors were taken from a human donor in a cohort sampled during active COVID-19.

This sequence joins TRBV7-9 and TRBJ1-2, with D perhaps TRBD1 (6 bases). Trimming removed 5 bases at V and 4 bases at J, with 17 bases between. Germline CDR1 SEHNR, CDR2 FQNEAQ (reference sequence). The CDR3 is 15 residues long. The CDR3 DNA follows: TGTGCCAGCAGCGACAGCGGGGGGGCCCTCTATGGCTACACCTTC. As protein: CASSDSGGALYGYTF.

The chain uses TRBV13 and TRBJ1-3; 8 bases match TRBD1. CDR3 size: 15 residues. Losses at the gene ends were 5 bases for V and 0 bases for J; bases not matched to a gene: 3. CDR1 PRHDT and CDR2 FYEKMQ come from the germline V gene (reference sequence). The CDR3 region has the DNA TGTGCCAGCAGCATAACAGGGGGCTCTGGAAACACCATATATTTT. Protein: CASSITGGSGNTIYF.

As regards this clone: A read error may account for a junction end that differs from germline. The CDR3, as DNA: TGTGCCAGCAGCTCCCCCCCAGGGGGGCTGTTTTTT. It is translated as CASSSPPGGLFF. The J gene is TRBJ2-2, the V gene TRBV14; 7 positions match TRBD1. CDR1 SGHDN and CDR2 FVKESK come from the germline V gene. The CDR3 loop spans 12 amino acids.

The chain couples TRBV19 to TRBJ2-3, with a tentative D call TRBD2 (6 bases). This CDR3 region has 17 residues. Germline V gene data show CDR1 as LNHDA and CDR2 as SQIVND (reference sequence). The V gene lost 1 base and the J gene lost 2 bases, with 16 bases spanning the gap. CDR3 protein: CASSIARLGGYTDTQYF. In nucleotides, the CDR3 is TGTGCCAGTAGTATAGCCCGACTAGGAGGCTACACAGATACGCAGTATTTT.

The J gene is TRBJ2-1, the V gene TRBV29-1; weak D call: TRBD2 (6 bases). The V and J ends lost 0 bases and 9 bases respectively, with 12 bases between them. The CDR3 consists of 13 residues. Germline assignment: CDR1 SQVTM and CDR2 ANQGSEA. The CDR3 protein is CSVEDSLAGEQFF. In DNA form, the CDR3 reads TGCAGCGTTGAAGATTCACTAGCTGGTGAGCAGTTCTTC.

This clone has a single count. The chain combines TRBV28 with TRBJ2-7; 9 nucleotides line up with TRBD2. This CDR3 region has 16 residues. The germline CDR1 and CDR2 sequences are MDHEN and SYDVKM. The ends lost 4 bases at V and 5 bases at J; junction bases unmatched: 12. CDR3 loop: CASSSAGAGGPNEQYF. The DNA of the CDR3 is TGTGCCAGCAGTTCCGCCGGGGCGGGAGGGCCCAACGAGCAGTACTTC.

V gene TRBV11-2 combines with J gene TRBJ1-2; tentatively, D is TRBD1 (6 bases). Germline lookup yields CDR1 SGHAT and CDR2 FQNNGV. This CDR3 region has 14 residues. With 1 base removed from V and 5 bases from J, the gap between germline ends came to 11 bases. The CDR3 loop is CASSLVDQGYGYTF. The CDR3 DNA reads as TGTGCCAGCAGCTTAGTGGACCAGGGGTATGGCTACACCTTC.

V usage is TRBV28 and J usage is TRBJ2-1; 8 nucleotides align to TRBD2. The CDR3 contains 14 residues. Germline CDR1 and CDR2: MDHEN and SYDVKM. The J segment lost 5 bases and the V segment lost 8 bases, leaving 8 bases of the junction unmatched. CDR3 sequence (DNA): TGTGCCAGCGAACGGGGGGGGTCTGACAATGAGCAGTTCTTC. Translating it yields CASERGGSDNEQFF.

V and J are TRBV18 and TRBJ2-7; tentative D call: TRBD1 (5 bases). CDR1 and CDR2 (germline): KGHSH, LQKENI. V lost 0 bases, J lost 2 bases, and 11 bases lay in between. This CDR3 region has 15 residues. The DNA of the CDR3 is TGTGCCAGCTCACCACCCGTCAGCAGGGCCTACGAGCAGTACTTC. It specifies CASSPPVSRAYEQYF.

The V and J genes are TRBV20-1 and TRBJ1-2, with D unclear. Looked up from germline, CDR1 is DFQATT and CDR2 is SNEGSKA (reference sequence). This CDR3 region has 11 residues. The germline V and J ends were trimmed by 6 bases and 3 bases, with 8 bases remaining between them. CDR3 sequence reads: CSASQDYGYTF. CDR3 sequence (DNA): TGCAGTGCCTCACAAGACTATGGCTACACCTTC.

The rearrangement joins TRBV4-3 to TRBJ1-2; the D gene is possibly TRBD1 (6 bases). Per germline, CDR1 LGHNA and CDR2 YSLEER. Deletions cut 0 bases from V and 2 bases from J, with 10 bases between. The CDR3 extends over 15 amino acids. The CDR3 DNA sequence: TGCGCCAGCAGCCAAGAAGAGACAGGAAACTATGGCTACACCTTC. Protein product: CASSQEETGNYGYTF.

In this sample, this clone turned up a few times. As DNA, the CDR3 is TGTGCCAGCAGCTTAGCCCAGGGTGTTCAGTTCTTC. It codes for CASSLAQGVQFF. The chain links TRBV7-2 to TRBJ2-1; a possible D gene is TRBD1 (5 bases). The CDR3 loop spans 12 amino acids. V lost 0 bases and J lost 13, with 10 bases in between. CDR1 SGHTA and CDR2 FQGNSA come from the germline V gene.

V and J are TRBV28 and TRBJ1-2, with D maybe TRBD1 (6 bases). Per germline, CDR1 MDHEN and CDR2 SYDVKM. The V gene lost 2 bases and the J gene lost 2 bases, with 12 bases spanning the gap. The CDR3 is made up of 15 amino acids. The CDR3 DNA is TGTGCCAGCAGTTTACTGGGGGGGCAGAACTATGGCTACACCTTC. Translation: CASSLLGGQNYGYTF.